These 19 T cell receptor beta chains came from one sample sequenced in a study of blood T cells in healthy people across ages. Sample-barcoded 5' priming and a J-beta primer mix drove a second PCR of roughly 6 to 12 cycles. From the 5' RACE reads, TCRdb called clonotypes with MiXCR, one entry per CDR3 protein. The sample holds about 1.4 million distinct CDR3 sequences, around 59% seen once. Material: blood. All receptors come from a young man in good health.

The chain carries TRBV4-1 and TRBJ2-1; TRBD2 matches at 9 bases. V was clipped by 6 bases and J by 7 bases; unmatched bases: 7. The CDR3 spans 14 residues. Germline CDR1 is MGHRA and CDR2 is YSYEKL. The CDR3 bases are TGCGCCAGCAGAGTAGGAGCGGGAGGAAATGAGCAGTTCTTC. Amino acids: CASRVGAGGNEQFF.

This clonotype was seen a single time. The genes are TRBV20-1 and TRBJ1-2, with TRBD1 matching over 9 bases. Per the germline V gene, CDR1 is DFQATT and CDR2 is SNEGSKA (reference sequence). This CDR3 region has 14 residues. J lost 2 bases, V lost 5 bases, and 6 bases had no gene match. The DNA of the CDR3 is TGCAGTGCTGGGGACAGGGCCGGAAACTATGGCTACACCTTC. Translated: CSAGDRAGNYGYTF.

V is TRBV20-1 and J is TRBJ2-5, with 9 bases matching TRBD1. Judging by the DNA end, TRBJ2-7 fits better; the J call may be wrong. Germline values: CDR1 DFQATT, CDR2 SNEGSKA (reference sequence). The CDR3 loop spans 14 amino acids. CDR3 protein: CSARAGTGLYEQYF. The CDR3 nucleotides are TGCAGTGCTAGGGCCGGGACAGGGCTCTACGAGCAGTACTTC.

This clonotype was seen a few times. This sequence joins TRBV27 and TRBJ2-3, with D possibly TRBD2 on 6 matching bases. Germline CDR1 is MNHEY and CDR2 is SMNVEV (reference sequence). The CDR3 runs to 15 residues. V gave up 7 bases and J gave up 8 bases, with 22 bases separating them. The CDR3 spells CASIPHLATSATQYF. The CDR3 coding sequence is TGTGCCAGCATACCCCATCTAGCGACATCAGCTACGCAGTATTTT.

This clonotype was counted only a few times. The V call is TRBV5-1, the J call TRBJ2-3; D possibly corresponds to TRBD1 (7 bases). Germline V gene lookup returns CDR1 SGHRS and CDR2 YFSETQ. The CDR3 is 15 amino acids. Between the trimmed V and J ends, which lost 5 bases and 3 bases, there was a span of 16 bases. CDR3 amino acids: CASSWGDRQTDTQYF. The CDR3 bases are TGCGCCAGCAGTTGGGGGGACAGACAAACAGATACGCAGTATTTT.

This clonotype was detected a few times. The J gene is TRBJ2-4, the V gene TRBV20-1; D remains unclear. With the DNA end fitting TRBJ2-5 better, the J assignment may be wrong. The germline V gene encodes CDR1 DFQATT and CDR2 SNEGSKA (reference sequence). The CDR3 loop spans 13 amino acids. The CDR3 bases are TGCAGTGCCCTCGGTAGGGATCAAGAGACCCAGTACTTC. It is translated as CSALGRDQETQYF.

For this clonotype: Germline is not matched at one junction end, which may reflect a read error. The chain has TRBV6-1 and TRBJ2-1, with TRBD2 matching over 12 bases. The germline gives CDR1 MNHNS, CDR2 SASEGT. There are 15 residues in the CDR3. In DNA form, the CDR3 reads TGTACCAGCAGTGAATTCGGACTAGCGGGAACTGAGCAGTTCTTC. As protein: CTSSEFGLAGTEQFF.

This clonotype was seen just once. The chain is built from TRBV11-2 and TRBJ2-1; the D is unclear. The V gene lost 6 bases and the J gene lost 0 bases, with 15 bases spanning the gap. The CDR3 runs 16 residues. CDR1 is SGHAT and CDR2 is FQNNGV in the germline V gene. CDR3 nucleotide sequence: TGTGCCAGCAGATTACCAAGGACCGACTCCTACAATGAGCAGTTCTTC. It specifies CASRLPRTDSYNEQFF.

The V call is TRBV4-3, the J call TRBJ2-3; TRBD2 matches at 9 bases. The CDR3 has 20 residues. V was pared by 0 bases and J by 6 bases, with 19 bases of the junction left unmatched. CDR1 is LGHNA and CDR2 is YSLEER in the germline V gene. CDR3 in amino acids: CASSQDRDREAGGFPDTQYF. CDR3 nucleotide sequence: TGCGCCAGCAGCCAAGATAGGGACCGCGAAGCGGGGGGCTTTCCCGATACGCAGTATTTT.

This clonotype is a singleton in its sample. The chain links TRBV9 to TRBJ2-7, with 8 bases identical to TRBD2. Trimming at V came to 1 base and at J to 2 bases, leaving 11 bases not matched to a gene. The CDR3 is 17 residues long. CDR1 is SGDLS and CDR2 is YYNGEE in the germline V gene. CDR3 bases: TGTGCCAGCAGCGTAAACCCCAAGCGGGAGCACCCCTACGAGCAGTACTTC. Its translation: CASSVNPKREHPYEQYF.

This chain links TRBV13 with TRBJ2-5; no clear D. The J call may be in error: the DNA end matches TRBJ2-7 better. The germline V gene has CDR1 PRHDT and CDR2 FYEKMQ (reference sequence). This CDR3 comprises 15 residues. The chain's CDR3 is CASSLTKPGEYEQYF. For the CDR3, the DNA is TGTGCCAGCAGCTTAACCAAACCAGGAGAGTACGAGCAGTACTTC.

This clonotype was observed a few times. The rearrangement joins TRBV4-3 to TRBJ2-7; D might be TRBD2 (6 bases). This CDR3 contains 16 residues. Trimming removed 0 bases from V and 3 bases from J, with 15 bases in between. The germline gives CDR1 LGHNA, CDR2 YSLEER. The CDR3 protein is CASSQDLGGAYYEQYF. CDR3 sequence (DNA): TGCGCCAGCAGCCAAGATCTGGGCGGGGCCTACTACGAGCAGTACTTC.

The chain recombines TRBV12-3 or TRBV12-4 with TRBJ1-2, with unresolved D. Trimming pared 8 bases from V and 5 bases from J, leaving 9 bases between. The CDR3 covers 11 residues. The CDR3 sequence: CASAEGYGYTF. In DNA, the CDR3 is TGTGCCAGCGCGGAGGGATATGGCTACACCTTC.

A few counts support this clonotype. The genes are TRBV25-1 and TRBJ1-2, with D possibly matching TRBD1 (5 bases). V lost 4 bases, J lost 5 bases, and 23 bases lay in between. Germline V gene lookup returns CDR1 MGHDK and CDR2 SYGVNS. The length of the CDR3 is 17 residues. The CDR3 coding sequence is TGTGCCAGCAGTGTTAGGGACGGAGCAGCTCCTTCTTATGGCTACACCTTC. This translates into CASSVRDGAAPSYGYTF.

This sequence joins TRBV4-2 and TRBJ1-5; D may be TRBD1 (6 bases). Germline CDR1 and CDR2: LGHNA and YNFKEQ. V was pared by 5 bases and J by 9 bases, with 20 bases between. The CDR3 has 15 amino acids. The CDR3 region has the DNA TGTGCCAGCAGCACACACAGGGAAAGGGTGTGGCCCCAGCATTTT. The encoded protein is CASSTHRERVWPQHF.

The V gene is TRBV12-3 or TRBV12-4, the J gene TRBJ1-1; 7 bases align to TRBD1. The CDR3 contains 15 residues. V was clipped by 6 bases and J by 4 bases; unmatched bases: 11. The CDR3 coding sequence is TGTGCCAGCAGCCCCATCACAGGGGATATCACTGAAGCTTTCTTT. The encoded protein is CASSPITGDITEAFF.

The chain carries TRBV25-1 and TRBJ2-5; D remains ambiguous. Trimming stripped 2 bases from V and 4 bases from J, with 8 bases between. Germline V lookup: CDR1 MGHDK, CDR2 SYGVNS. The CDR3 sequence is 13 residues long. CDR3 loop: CASSERGRETQYF. The CDR3 DNA is TGTGCCAGCAGTGAACGTGGTCGAGAGACCCAGTACTTC.

J is TRBJ2-7 and V is TRBV20-1; D could derive from TRBD1 or TRBD2 (6 bases each). V was clipped by 8 bases and J by 0 bases, with 17 bases between them. CDR3 length: 14 amino acids. Germline V lookup: CDR1 DFQATT, CDR2 SNEGSKA (reference sequence). The CDR3 region has the DNA TGCAGTACTCCCGGAGGGGGGAGCTCCTACGAGCAGTACTTC. Translated, it gives CSTPGGGSSYEQYF.

The J gene is TRBJ1-2, the V gene TRBV9; 7 nucleotides agree with TRBD1. CDR1 is SGDLS, CDR2 YYNGEE, per germline. The CDR3 is 17 residues long. J lost 2 bases, V lost 2 bases, and 12 bases had no gene match. CDR3 loop: CASSVGQAQWRNYGYTF. CDR3 coding DNA: TGTGCCAGCAGCGTCGGACAGGCGCAGTGGAGAAACTATGGCTACACCTTC.